The 10 T cell receptor beta chains below were found in one sample sequenced in a study of siplizumab effects on memory and regulatory T cells. Using immunoSEQ multiplex PCR, the repertoire was profiled, and TCRdb retains in-frame clones only, with some absent. Of 60,000 to 80,000 clones in the sample, approximately 87% were seen once. Material: memory CD4+ T cells sorted from blood. All receptors come from a human donor in good health.

This chain joins TRBV29-1 and TRBJ2-1, with 10 bases matching TRBD2. The germline gives CDR1 SQVTM, CDR2 ANQGSEA. V lost 5 bases, J lost 3 bases, and 7 bases stayed unmatched. This CDR3 contains 15 residues. The CDR3 bases are TGCAGCGTTAACTTAGCGGGAGGACTCTACAATGAGCAGTTCTTC. Amino acids: CSVNLAGGLYNEQFF.

The chain combines TRBV5-4 with TRBJ2-6; D ambiguous. The CDR3 totals 15 residues. The V end was cut by 0 bases, the J end by 4 bases, with 8 bases between. Germline-derived CDR1 and CDR2 are SGHNT and YYREEE (reference sequence). This chain's CDR3 is CASSLDLSGANVLTF. The DNA for the CDR3 is TGTGCCAGCAGCTTGGATTTATCCGGGGCCAACGTCCTGACTTTC.

The rearrangement uses TRBV9 and TRBJ1-3; D is possibly TRBD1 (5 bases). Germline CDR1 is SGDLS and CDR2 is YYNGEE. This CDR3 is 16 amino acids long. V gave up 0 bases and J gave up 0 bases, with 10 bases separating them. The CDR3 coding sequence is TGTGCCAGCAGCGTAGACGGACAAAGCTCTGGAAACACCATATATTTT. It translates to CASSVDGQSSGNTIYF.

V is TRBV7-8 and J is TRBJ2-7, with 10 bases matching TRBD2. The CDR3 consists of 17 residues. Germline CDR1 and CDR2: SGHVS and FQNEAQ. After removal of 5 bases from V and 4 bases from J, the junction contained 14 bases not matched to a gene. The chain's CDR3 is CASSRTNSAGGMYEQYF. The CDR3 nucleotides are TGTGCCAGCAGCCGCACCAACTCAGCGGGAGGGATGTACGAGCAGTACTTC. Combining the CDR3 with reference TRBV7-8 and TRBJ2-7 gives the whole variable domain GAGVSQSPRYKVAKRGQDVALRCDPISGHVSLFWYQQALGQGPEFLTYFQNEAQLDKSGLPSDRFFAERPEGSVSTLKIQRTQQEDSAVYLCASSRTNSAGGMYEQYFGPGTRLTVT.

This rearrangement joins TRBV7-2 to TRBJ1-6; a possible D gene is TRBD1 (5 bases). The CDR3 contains 12 residues. Trimming removed 11 bases at V and 4 bases at J, with 9 bases between. CDR1 is SGHTA and CDR2 is FQGNSA in the germline V gene. This chain's CDR3 is CASGGYNSPLHF. The CDR3 DNA follows: TGTGCCTCCGGGGGGTATAATTCACCCCTCCACTTT.

This clone was picked up a small number of times. The V and J genes are TRBV6-5 and TRBJ1-5; TRBD1 agrees at 7 bases. This CDR3 contains 15 residues. The V segment lost 4 bases and the J segment 6 bases; nucleotides outside the gene matches: 9. Germline loops: CDR1 MNHEY, CDR2 SVGAGI. The CDR3 bases are TGTGCCAGCAGTTTACAGGGGACCGGGGGTCAGCCCCAGCATTTT. Protein product: CASSLQGTGGQPQHF.

The CDR3 nucleotides read TGTGCCAGCAGCGGGTTGGTTGGCTCTGGAAACACCATATATTTT. Translated: CASSGLVGSGNTIYF. The J gene is TRBJ1-3, the V gene TRBV5-6; no reliable D call. The CDR3 sequence is 15 residues long. Deletions cut 4 bases from V and 0 bases from J, with 11 bases between. CDR1 is SGHDT and CDR2 is YYEEEE in the germline V gene.

The V call is TRBV19, the J call TRBJ1-2; D call uncertain. Germline V lookup: CDR1 LNHDA, CDR2 SQIVND (reference sequence). V was trimmed by 3 bases and J by 1 base, leaving 0 bases between them. There are 11 residues in the CDR3. CDR3 sequence reads: CASSINYGYTF. The CDR3 DNA follows: TGTGCCAGTAGTATTAACTATGGCTACACCTTC.

The rearrangement uses TRBV9 and TRBJ2-1, with TRBD2 matching 9 bases. Trimming took 0 bases from V and 10 from J; bases not matched to a gene: 11. The CDR3 contains 16 residues. Germline V gives CDR1 SGDLS, CDR2 YYNGEE. CDR3 in amino acids: CASSVDKAGGPGEQFF. The CDR3 DNA reads TGTGCCAGCAGCGTAGACAAGGCGGGAGGGCCGGGGGAGCAGTTCTTC.

In this sample, this clone turned up a few times. The rearrangement joins TRBV5-4 to TRBJ2-1; tentatively, D is TRBD1 or TRBD2 (6 bases each). The CDR3 is 15 residues long. The ends were cut back, 1 base at V and 4 bases at J, with 12 bases in the middle. The germline V gene has CDR1 SGHNT and CDR2 YYREEE (reference sequence). CDR3 sequence reads: CASSLIGGSYNEQFF. CDR3 sequence (DNA): TGTGCCAGCAGCTTGATAGGGGGGTCATACAATGAGCAGTTCTTC.